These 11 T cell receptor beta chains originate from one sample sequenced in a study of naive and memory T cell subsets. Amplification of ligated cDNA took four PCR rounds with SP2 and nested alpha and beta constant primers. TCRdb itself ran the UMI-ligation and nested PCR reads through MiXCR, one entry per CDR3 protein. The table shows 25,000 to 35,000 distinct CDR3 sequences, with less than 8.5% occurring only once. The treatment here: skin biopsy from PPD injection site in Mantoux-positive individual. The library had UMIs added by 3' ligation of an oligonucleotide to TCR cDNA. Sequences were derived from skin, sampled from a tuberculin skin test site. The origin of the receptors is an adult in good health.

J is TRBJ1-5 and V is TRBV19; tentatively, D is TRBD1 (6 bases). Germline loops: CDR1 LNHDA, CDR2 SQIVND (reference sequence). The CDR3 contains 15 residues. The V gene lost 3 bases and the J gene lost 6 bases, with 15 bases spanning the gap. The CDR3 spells CASSMIQGVGQPQHF. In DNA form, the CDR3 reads TGTGCCAGTAGTATGATACAGGGAGTTGGTCAGCCCCAGCATTTT.

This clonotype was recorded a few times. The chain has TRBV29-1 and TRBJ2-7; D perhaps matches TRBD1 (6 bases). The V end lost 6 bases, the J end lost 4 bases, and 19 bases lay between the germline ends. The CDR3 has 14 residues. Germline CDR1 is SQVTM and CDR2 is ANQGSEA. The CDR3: CSVGSFGQPYEQYF. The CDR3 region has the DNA TGCAGCGTCGGATCTTTCGGACAGCCTTACGAGCAGTACTTC.

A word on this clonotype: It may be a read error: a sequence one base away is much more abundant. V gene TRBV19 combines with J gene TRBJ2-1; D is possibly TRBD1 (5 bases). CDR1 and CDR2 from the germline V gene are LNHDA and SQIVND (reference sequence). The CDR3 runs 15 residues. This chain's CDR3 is CASSLTGYGYNGQFF. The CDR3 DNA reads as TGTGCCAGTAGTCTTACAGGTTATGGCTACAATGGGCAGTTCTTC.

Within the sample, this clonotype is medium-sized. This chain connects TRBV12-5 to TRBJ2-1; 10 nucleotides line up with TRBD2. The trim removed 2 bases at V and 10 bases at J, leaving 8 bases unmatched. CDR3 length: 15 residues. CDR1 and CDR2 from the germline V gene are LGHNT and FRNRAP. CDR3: CASGLSLAGVEEQFF. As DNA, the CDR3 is TGTGCTAGTGGTTTGTCCCTAGCGGGGGTGGAGGAGCAGTTCTTC.

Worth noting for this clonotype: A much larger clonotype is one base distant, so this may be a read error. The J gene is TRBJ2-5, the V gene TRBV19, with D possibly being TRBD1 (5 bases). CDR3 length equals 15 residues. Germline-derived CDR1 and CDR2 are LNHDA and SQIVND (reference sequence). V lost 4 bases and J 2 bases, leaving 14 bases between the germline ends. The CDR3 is CASSNSGIDQETQYF. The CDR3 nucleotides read TGTGCCAGTAGTAATTCAGGGATTGATCAAGAGACCCAGTACTTC.

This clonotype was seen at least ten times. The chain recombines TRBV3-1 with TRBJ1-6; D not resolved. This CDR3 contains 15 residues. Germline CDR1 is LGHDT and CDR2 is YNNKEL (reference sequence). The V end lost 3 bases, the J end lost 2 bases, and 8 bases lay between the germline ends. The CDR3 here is CASSHGGTYNSPLHF. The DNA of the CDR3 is TGTGCCAGCAGCCATGGCGGGACCTATAATTCACCCCTCCACTTT.

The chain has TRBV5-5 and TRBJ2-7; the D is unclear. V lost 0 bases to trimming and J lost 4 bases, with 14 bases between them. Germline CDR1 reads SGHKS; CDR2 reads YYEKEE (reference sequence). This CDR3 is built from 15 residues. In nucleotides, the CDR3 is TGTGCCAGCAGCTTGGCCGCAGATCCCTCATACGAGCAGTACTTC. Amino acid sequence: CASSLAADPSYEQYF. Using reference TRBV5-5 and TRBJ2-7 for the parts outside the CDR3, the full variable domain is DAGVTQSPTHLIKTRGQQVTLRCSPISGHKSVSWYQQVLGQGPQFIFQYYEKEERGRGNFPDRFSARQFPNYSSELNVNALLLGDSALYLCASSLAADPSYEQYFGPGTRLTVT.

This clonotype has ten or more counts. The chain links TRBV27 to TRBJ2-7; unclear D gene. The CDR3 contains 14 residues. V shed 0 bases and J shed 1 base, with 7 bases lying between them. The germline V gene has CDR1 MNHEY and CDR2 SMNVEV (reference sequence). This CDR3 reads CASSLSQESYEQYF. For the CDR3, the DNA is TGTGCCAGCAGTTTATCTCAGGAATCCTACGAGCAGTACTTC.

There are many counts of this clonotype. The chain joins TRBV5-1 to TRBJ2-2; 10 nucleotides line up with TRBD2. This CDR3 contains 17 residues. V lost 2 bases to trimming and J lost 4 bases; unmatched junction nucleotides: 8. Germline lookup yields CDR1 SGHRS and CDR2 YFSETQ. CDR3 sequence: CASSLRTSGLRTGELFF. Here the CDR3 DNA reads TGCGCCAGCAGCTTAAGGACTAGCGGTCTTCGCACCGGGGAGCTGTTTTTT.

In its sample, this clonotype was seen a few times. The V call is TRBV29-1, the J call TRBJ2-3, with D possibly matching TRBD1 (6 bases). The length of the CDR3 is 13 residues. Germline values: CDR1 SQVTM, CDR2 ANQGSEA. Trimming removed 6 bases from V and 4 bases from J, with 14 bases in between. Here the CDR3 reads CSVLQGYSDTQYF. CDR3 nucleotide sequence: TGCAGCGTACTACAGGGATACTCAGATACGCAGTATTTT.

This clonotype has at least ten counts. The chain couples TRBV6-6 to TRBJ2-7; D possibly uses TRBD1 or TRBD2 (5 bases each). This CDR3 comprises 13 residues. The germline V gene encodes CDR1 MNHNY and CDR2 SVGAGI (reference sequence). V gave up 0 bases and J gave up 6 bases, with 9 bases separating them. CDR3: CASSYSRGVEQYF. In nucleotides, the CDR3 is TGTGCCAGCAGTTACTCGAGAGGGGTCGAGCAGTACTTC.